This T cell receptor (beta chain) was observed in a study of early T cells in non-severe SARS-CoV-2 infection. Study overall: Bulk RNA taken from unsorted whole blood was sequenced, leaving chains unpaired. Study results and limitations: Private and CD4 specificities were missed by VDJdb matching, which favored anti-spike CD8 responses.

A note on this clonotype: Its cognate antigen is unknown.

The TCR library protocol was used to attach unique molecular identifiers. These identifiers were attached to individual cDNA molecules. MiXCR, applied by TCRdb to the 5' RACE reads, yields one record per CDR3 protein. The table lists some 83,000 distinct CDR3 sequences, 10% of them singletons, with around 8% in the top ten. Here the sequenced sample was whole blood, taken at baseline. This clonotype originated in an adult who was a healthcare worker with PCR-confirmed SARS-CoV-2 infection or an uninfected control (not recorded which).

CDR3 amino acids: CATSDPDEQFF. CDR3 bases: TGTGCCACCAGTGACCCCGATGAGCAGTTCTTC. This chain uses TRBV24-1 with TRBJ2-1; D unresolved. V was shortened by 4 bases and J by 8 bases, with 5 bases between the two germline ends. This CDR3 contains 11 residues. Germline values: CDR1 KGHDR, CDR2 SFDVKD.